The sequence of this T cell receptor beta chain was determined in a study of cytomegalovirus exposure and HLA in healthy donors. Study results and caveats: Excluded: some indistinguishable V segments such as TRBV6-2 and TRBV6-3. Reports indicated that the classifier achieved high specificity and sensitivity in diagnosing cytomegalovirus status. Reports indicate that TCR beta sequences accurately predicted the HLA-A and HLA-B alleles of most subjects.

This clone has only one observation. Antigen specificity is unknown. Regarding donors, all were healthy bone marrow donors. Primers for the PCR totalled 60 Vbeta and 13 Jbeta. Produced via immunoSEQ multiplex PCR; TCRdb's table is partial and in-frame only. The profile shows about 50,000 clones, around 82% of them singletons. The CDR3 loop spans 13 amino acids. V gave up 7 bases and J gave up 0 bases, with 7 bases separating them. In germline, CDR1 is LNHDA, CDR2 SQIVND (reference sequence). The chain combines TRBV19 with TRBJ2-1; weak D call: TRBD1 (6 bases). The source of this sequence is a man aged 30-40 years in good health and CMV-seropositive. Sample: PBMCs. CDR3 in DNA: TGTGCCAGTACGGACAGCTCCTACAATGAGCAGTTCTTC. Its translation: CASTDSSYNEQFF.